A single sample is the source of the 32 T cell receptor beta chains below, sequenced in a study of shared clonotypes between healthy human individuals. Data came from immunoSEQ multiplex PCR; TCRdb stores just in-frame clones and leaves some out. The repertoire includes over a million clones, more than 75% of them detected once, and 0.4% to 0.55% sits in the top ten. Sequenced sample: memory CD4+ T cells from PBMCs. The subset was: CD45RA-negative fraction. The receptors come from a man between 18 and 35 years old in good health. Some clones in this sample may be carry-over from other donors' samples.

This clone has only a few counts. This sequence joins TRBV7-3 and TRBJ1-2; 7 nucleotides line up with TRBD1. Losses at the gene ends were 6 bases for V and 8 bases for J; bases not matched to a gene: 6. The CDR3 totals 12 residues. Germline V lookup: CDR1 SGHTA, CDR2 FQGTGA. The CDR3 spells CASSLTGDGYTF. The CDR3 coding sequence is TGTGCCAGCAGTCTCACAGGGGACGGCTACACCTTC.

V usage is TRBV2 and J usage is TRBJ2-7; D gene unclear. The CDR3 totals 15 residues. The germline CDR1 and CDR2 sequences are SNHLY and FYNNEI. Trimming stripped 2 bases from V and 5 bases from J, with 16 bases between. CDR3 amino acids: CASSERDWPKDEQYF. CDR3 in DNA: TGTGCCAGCAGTGAAAGGGATTGGCCTAAGGACGAGCAGTACTTC.

Concerning this clone itself: Different DNA sequences within this sample yield the same CDR3. The J gene is TRBJ1-1, the V gene TRBV28; tentative D call: TRBD1 (5 bases). This CDR3 is 15 amino acids long. The V gene's germline CDR1 is MDHEN and CDR2 SYDVKM. V was pared by 5 bases and J by 0 bases, with 13 bases between. The CDR3, as DNA: TGTGCCAGCAGTCCTCCGGGACCCCTGAACACTGAAGCTTTCTTT. This gives the protein CASSPPGPLNTEAFF.

This chain joins TRBV7-2 and TRBJ2-3, with TRBD2 identical over 8 bases. The CDR3 has 14 amino acids. With V trimmed by 2 bases and J by 8 bases, 6 bases remained unmatched. The V gene's germline CDR1 is SGHTA and CDR2 FQGNSA. CDR3: CASSLSAGGGTQYF. In nucleotides, the CDR3 is TGTGCCAGCAGCTTATCGGCGGGAGGCGGTACGCAGTATTTT.

The chain combines TRBV7-8 with TRBJ2-4, with 16 nucleotides matching TRBD2. Germline V gene data show CDR1 as SGHVS and CDR2 as FQNEAQ. The CDR3 sequence is 18 residues long. J lost 6 bases, V lost 1 base, and 6 bases had no gene match. The CDR3 DNA sequence: TGTGCCAGCAGCTTAGGGGGGACTAGCGGGAGGGTTGGAAACATTCAGTACTTC. It codes for CASSLGGTSGRVGNIQYF.

The chain uses TRBV10-2 and TRBJ1-5, with 8 bases matching TRBD1. Losses at the gene ends were 2 bases for V and 5 bases for J; bases not matched to a gene: 8. Germline V gene lookup returns CDR1 WSHSY and CDR2 SAAADI. CDR3 size: 16 residues. The CDR3 DNA reads TGCGCCAGCAGTGAGCCCCGGGACAGGAAATATCAGCCCCAGCATTTT. It encodes CASSEPRDRKYQPQHF.

The table lists this clone with a count of one. The chain combines TRBV27 with TRBJ2-3; D may be TRBD2 (5 bases). The V end lost 5 bases, the J end lost 2 bases, and 11 bases lay between the germline ends. This CDR3 has 14 amino acids. Looked up from germline, CDR1 is MNHEY and CDR2 is SMNVEV (reference sequence). The DNA of the CDR3 is TGTGCCAGCAGTCCGAGGAGGTCCACAGATACGCAGTATTTT. This sequence encodes CASSPRRSTDTQYF.

The rearrangement uses TRBV30 and TRBJ2-4; a possible D gene is TRBD2 (7 bases). Germline V gene data show CDR1 as GTSNPN and CDR2 as SVGIG (reference sequence). Trimming removed 0 bases at V and 11 bases at J, with 17 bases between. This CDR3 has 14 residues. As DNA, the CDR3 is TGTGCCTGGAGTGTAAAGGGATCGGGGGGCGTTCAGTACTTC. It specifies CAWSVKGSGGVQYF.

The chain has TRBV18 and TRBJ2-1; 10 nucleotides line up with TRBD1. The ends lost 1 base at V and 6 bases at J; junction bases unmatched: 3. The CDR3 runs 15 residues. Per the germline V gene, CDR1 is KGHSH and CDR2 is LQKENI. The CDR3 protein is CASSPRGQGGNEQFF. The CDR3 DNA reads as TGTGCCAGCTCACCACGAGGACAGGGGGGCAATGAGCAGTTCTTC.

About this clone: Additional DNA sequences in this sample encode the identical CDR3. This sequence joins TRBV28 and TRBJ1-1, with 10 bases fitting TRBD1. CDR3 length: 13 amino acids. The V gene end was trimmed by 6 bases and the J gene end by 5 bases; junction bases not matched to a gene: 3. CDR1 MDHEN and CDR2 SYDVKM come from the germline V gene. DNA for the CDR3: TGTGCCAGCAGATCGGGACAGGGGACTGAAGCTTTCTTT. Its protein is CASRSGQGTEAFF.

With regard to this clone: The sample contains more than one DNA sequence encoding this CDR3. This chain links TRBV18 with TRBJ2-7; TRBD1 agrees at 10 bases. V lost 6 bases to trimming and J lost 5 bases; unmatched junction nucleotides: 10. The CDR3 has 15 amino acids. The germline gives CDR1 KGHSH, CDR2 LQKENI. The CDR3, as DNA: TGTGCCAGCTCCCCTAGAGGGACAGGGGAAAACGAGCAGTACTTC. Encoded protein: CASSPRGTGENEQYF.

The chain recombines TRBV7-2 with TRBJ1-2; no clear D. Trimming stripped 2 bases from V and 3 bases from J, with 7 bases between. The CDR3 length is 13 residues. The V gene's germline CDR1 is SGHTA and CDR2 FQGNSA. CDR3 sequence reads: CASSLTRDYGYTF. The CDR3 nucleotides read TGTGCCAGCAGCTTAACTAGAGACTATGGCTACACCTTC. The full variable domain, its missing parts supplied by reference TRBV7-2 and TRBJ1-2, is GAGVSQSPSNKVTEKGKDVELRCDPISGHTALYWYRQSLGQGLEFLIYFQGNSAPDKSGLPSDRFSAERTGGSVSTLTIQRTQQEDSAVYLCASSLTRDYGYTFGSGTRLTVV.

In the case of this clone: One base away lies a much larger clone, so this may be a sequencing read error. The identical CDR3 is also encoded by other nucleotide sequences in the sample. The J gene is TRBJ1-2, the V gene TRBV2; D gene uncertain. CDR3 length: 10 amino acids. V was pared by 3 bases and J by 5 bases, with 1 base between. Germline V gene lookup returns CDR1 SNHLY and CDR2 FYNNEI. CDR3 amino acids: CASSDYGYTF. The DNA for the CDR3 is TGTGCCAGCAGTGATTATGGCTACACCTTC.

The rearrangement links TRBV19 to TRBJ1-5, with TRBD1 as a possible D gene (6 bases). The CDR3 has 16 residues. In germline, CDR1 is LNHDA, CDR2 SQIVND (reference sequence). Trimming removed 1 base at V and 2 bases at J, with 12 bases between. CDR3 in amino acids: CASSIVGGDGNQPQHF. The CDR3 DNA is TGTGCCAGTAGTATAGTAGGGGGGGACGGCAATCAGCCCCAGCATTTT.

The V gene is TRBV19, the J gene TRBJ1-2, with D possibly TRBD1 on 6 matching bases. The germline V gene has CDR1 LNHDA and CDR2 SQIVND (reference sequence). Trimming stripped 4 bases from V and 2 bases from J, with 11 bases between. The CDR3 runs to 14 residues. CDR3 region: CASSNRARNYGYTF. The CDR3, as DNA: TGTGCCAGTAGTAACAGGGCGCGGAACTATGGCTACACCTTC.

A note on this clone: This same CDR3 is encoded by further DNA sequences in the sample. The chain links TRBV5-1 to TRBJ2-4; 8 bases fit TRBD1. The CDR3 is made up of 14 amino acids. CDR1 is SGHRS and CDR2 is YFSETQ in the germline V gene. V lost 0 bases, J lost 7 bases, and 3 bases stayed unmatched. CDR3: CASSLVGTGNIQYF. Written as DNA, the CDR3 is TGCGCCAGCAGCTTGGTTGGGACAGGCAACATTCAGTACTTC.

The rearrangement joins TRBV2 to TRBJ2-7, with 7 bases lining up with TRBD1. V was clipped by 6 bases and J by 5 bases; unmatched bases: 13. CDR1 and CDR2 from the germline V gene are SNHLY and FYNNEI. The CDR3 sequence is 15 residues long. CDR3 in amino acids: CASRGQAALTNEQYF. The CDR3 region has the DNA TGTGCCAGCAGAGGACAGGCGGCCTTAACTAACGAGCAGTACTTC.

A remark on this clone: In the same sample, other DNA sequences code for this CDR3. CDR3 bases: TGTGCCAGCAGCGTAGGGCATAACACTGAAGCTTTCTTT. Translated: CASSVGHNTEAFF. This rearrangement joins TRBV9 to TRBJ1-1; D is ambiguous. V lost 0 bases and J 2 bases, leaving 5 bases between the germline ends. Germline V gene sequence: CDR1 SGDLS, CDR2 YYNGEE. The CDR3 sequence is 13 residues long.

There are a few counts of this clone. This chain joins TRBV28 and TRBJ2-7, with D perhaps matching TRBD1 or TRBD2 (5 bases each). Looked up from germline, CDR1 is MDHEN and CDR2 is SYDVKM. The CDR3 loop spans 16 amino acids. Between the trimmed V and J ends, which lost 4 bases and 3 bases, there was a span of 19 bases. This CDR3 is CASSSPGDAYDYEQYF. The CDR3 nucleotides are TGTGCCAGCAGTTCCCCTGGGGACGCCTATGACTACGAGCAGTACTTC. The whole variable domain, remainder taken from reference TRBV28 and TRBJ2-7, is DVKVTQSSRYLVKRTGEKVFLECVQDMDHENMFWYRQDPGLGLRLIYFSYDVKMKEKGDIPEGYSVSREKKERFSLILESASTNQTSMYLCASSSPGDAYDYEQYFGPGTRLTVT.

The chain links TRBV28 to TRBJ2-3, with 11 bases aligning to TRBD2. Germline CDR1 and CDR2: MDHEN and SYDVKM. CDR3 length: 14 amino acids. V lost 7 bases to trimming and J lost 6 bases; unmatched junction nucleotides: 6. CDR3 DNA sequence: TGTGCCAGCATAGCGGGAGGGTTCGGGGATACGCAGTATTTT. It encodes CASIAGGFGDTQYF.

This clone was observed at least ten times. The J gene is TRBJ1-5, the V gene TRBV7-8; TRBD1 matches 7 bases. V shed 1 base and J 3 bases; nucleotides not matched to a gene: 6. The CDR3 loop spans 16 amino acids. The germline V gene encodes CDR1 SGHVS and CDR2 FQNEAQ. The CDR3 sequence: CASSLETGLHNQPQHF. CDR3 sequence (DNA): TGTGCCAGCAGCTTAGAGACAGGGTTACACAATCAGCCCCAGCATTTT.

This rearrangement joins TRBV6-1 to TRBJ1-5; no clear D. Germline loops: CDR1 MNHNS, CDR2 SASEGT. V dropped 5 bases and J dropped 4 bases, with 12 bases sitting between them. The length of the CDR3 is 14 residues. The CDR3: CASSIRTGNQPQHF. In DNA form, the CDR3 reads TGTGCCAGCAGTATTCGGACGGGAAATCAGCCCCAGCATTTT.

This chain joins TRBV11-2 and TRBJ1-1; 9 bases line up with TRBD1. Germline V CDR1 and CDR2: SGHAT, FQNNGV. J gave up 11 bases and V 6 bases, and 4 bases lay outside the gene matches. This CDR3 spans 11 amino acids. The CDR3 loop is CASRDRGEAFF. DNA for the CDR3: TGTGCCAGCAGAGACAGGGGGGAGGCTTTCTTT.

The chain has TRBV29-1 and TRBJ1-1; 10 nucleotides match TRBD1. After removal of 3 bases from V and 3 bases from J, the junction contained 10 bases not matched to a gene. The CDR3 loop spans 16 amino acids. CDR1 and CDR2 from the germline V gene are SQVTM and ANQGSEA. CDR3 sequence (DNA): TGCAGCGTTGACGGGACAGGGGCCGTTTATGACACTGAAGCTTTCTTT. Residues: CSVDGTGAVYDTEAFF.

The chain joins TRBV30 to TRBJ2-7; a possible D gene is TRBD2 (5 bases). The germline V and J ends were trimmed by 0 bases and 0 bases, with 9 bases remaining between them. The CDR3 is made up of 14 amino acids. The germline CDR1 and CDR2 sequences are GTSNPN and SVGIG (reference sequence). The CDR3 spells CAWSVGVGSYEQYF. The CDR3 DNA reads TGTGCCTGGAGTGTCGGGGTCGGCTCCTACGAGCAGTACTTC.

J is TRBJ1-4 and V is TRBV14; a weak D match, TRBD1 (6 bases). Per the germline V gene, CDR1 is SGHDN and CDR2 is FVKESK. The V and J ends lost 5 bases and 8 bases respectively, with 12 bases between them. The CDR3 is made up of 13 amino acids. Written as DNA, the CDR3 is TGTGCCAGCAGCAGGGACAATAACGAAAAACTGTTTTTT. Its translation is CASSRDNNEKLFF.

V and J are TRBV28 and TRBJ2-7; 9 bases align to TRBD1. V trimming: 4 bases; J trimming: 6 bases; junction bases outside the gene matches: 22. CDR3 length equals 19 residues. Germline lookup yields CDR1 MDHEN and CDR2 SYDVKM. The CDR3: CASSSYKLYGQGPRAEQYF. The CDR3 region has the DNA TGTGCCAGCAGTTCCTACAAACTCTACGGACAGGGGCCTAGAGCCGAGCAGTACTTC.

This chain joins TRBV9 and TRBJ2-1; 9 nucleotides match TRBD2. From germline, CDR1 is SGDLS and CDR2 YYNGEE. The ends lost 0 bases at V and 10 bases at J; junction bases unmatched: 5. This CDR3 is built from 14 residues. The CDR3 protein is CASSVGAGGWEQFF. The CDR3, as DNA: TGTGCCAGCAGCGTAGGAGCGGGAGGTTGGGAGCAGTTCTTC.

This sequence joins TRBV2 and TRBJ2-5; 7 bases fit TRBD2. This CDR3 region has 15 residues. Germline assignment: CDR1 SNHLY and CDR2 FYNNEI. The V gene end was trimmed by 1 base and the J gene end by 2 bases; junction bases not matched to a gene: 4. The CDR3 DNA is TGTGCCAGCAGTGAAGTGGGGACTACACAAGAGACCCAGTACTTC. Its translation is CASSEVGTTQETQYF.

Of note for this clone: The sample carries other DNA sequences with the same CDR3. This chain connects TRBV27 to TRBJ1-3; D remains ambiguous. Deletions cut 5 bases from V and 1 base from J, with 6 bases between. Germline loops: CDR1 MNHEY, CDR2 SMNVEV (reference sequence). CDR3 length equals 13 residues. The CDR3 is CASSGSSGNTIYF. The CDR3, as DNA: TGTGCCAGCAGTGGGTCATCTGGAAACACCATATATTTT.

This clone occurred a few times. The chain combines TRBV29-1 with TRBJ1-1; D remains unclear. V was trimmed by 8 bases and J by 1 base, leaving 11 bases between them. This CDR3 has 12 residues. From germline, CDR1 is SQVTM and CDR2 ANQGSEA. The CDR3 is CSTSTANTEAFF. The CDR3 DNA follows: TGCAGCACAAGTACGGCGAACACTGAAGCTTTCTTT.

This rearrangement joins TRBV2 to TRBJ2-7, with 7 bases matching TRBD1. V gave up 6 bases and J gave up 0 bases; unmatched junction bases: 5. This CDR3 has 14 amino acids. Germline CDR1 and CDR2: SNHLY and FYNNEI. Written as DNA, the CDR3 is TGTGCCAGCAGGACGACAGGGTTCTCCTACGAGCAGTACTTC. This gives the protein CASRTTGFSYEQYF.